Below, 9 T cell receptor beta chains from the same sample are listed, as sequenced in a study of T cell repertoires in cytomegalovirus infection. Using its own MiXCR run on the reads, TCRdb lists one record per CDR3 protein. The sample includes roughly 300,000 distinct CDR3 sequences, 20% to 30% of them seen just once. The specimen sequenced was PBMCs. Source of these receptors: a human donor in good health (CMV status not recorded). Some clones in this sample may be carry-over from other donors' samples.

The rearrangement uses TRBV14 and TRBJ2-2, with 7 bases fitting TRBD2. This CDR3 has 14 amino acids. V lost 4 bases to trimming and J lost 4 bases; unmatched junction nucleotides: 3. Germline assignment: CDR1 SGHDN and CDR2 FVKESK. In DNA form, the CDR3 reads TGTGCCAGCAGCCGCGGGAGCGGCACCGGGGAGCTGTTTTTT. Residues: CASSRGSGTGELFF. The full variable domain, its missing parts supplied by reference TRBV14 and TRBJ2-2, is EAGVTQFPSHSVIEKGQTVTLRCDPISGHDNLYWYRRVMGKEIKFLLHFVKESKQDESGMPNNRFLAERTGGTYSTLKVQPAELEDSGVYFCASSRGSGTGELFFGEGSRLTVL.

This clonotype has only a few counts. V and J are TRBV10-3 and TRBJ2-1; possibly TRBD1 for D (5 bases). Trimming shortened V by 8 bases and J by 2 bases, and 10 bases separated the two germline ends. Germline CDR1 reads ENHRY; CDR2 reads SYGVKD. The CDR3 extends over 13 amino acids. The CDR3 spells CAISLGAYNEQFF. The DNA for the CDR3 is TGTGCCATCTCGTTAGGGGCCTACAATGAGCAGTTCTTC.

This clonotype was counted a few times. V gene TRBV11-2 combines with J gene TRBJ2-7; possible D gene TRBD1, 6 bases. Trimming took 1 base from V and 6 from J, leaving 7 bases between them. The CDR3 is 12 amino acids. Germline V lookup: CDR1 SGHAT, CDR2 FQNNGV. Here the CDR3 reads CASSLAGVEQYF. The CDR3 bases are TGTGCCAGCAGCTTAGCAGGGGTCGAGCAGTACTTC.

At least ten counts were recorded for this clonotype. This chain joins TRBV11-2 and TRBJ2-2; 9 nucleotides agree with TRBD2. CDR1 is SGHAT and CDR2 is FQNNGV in the germline V gene. The CDR3 extends over 18 amino acids. The J segment lost 0 bases and the V segment lost 2 bases, leaving 7 bases of the junction unmatched. The CDR3, as DNA: TGTGCCAGCAGCTTAAAACTAGCGGGCCCCGCGAACACCGGGGAGCTGTTTTTT. It codes for CASSLKLAGPANTGELFF.

In its sample, this clonotype was seen a few times. V usage is TRBV15 and J usage is TRBJ1-1; weak D call: TRBD1 (5 bases). The V end lost 5 bases, the J end lost 4 bases, and 11 bases lay between the germline ends. The CDR3 is 13 amino acids. From germline, CDR1 is LNHNV and CDR2 YYDKDF (reference sequence). CDR3 sequence reads: CATSPVRATEAFF. Written as DNA, the CDR3 is TGTGCCACCAGCCCTGTCAGGGCCACTGAAGCTTTCTTT.

The chain joins TRBV11-2 to TRBJ2-2, with 8 bases identical to TRBD2. The ends lost 4 bases at V and 3 bases at J; junction bases unmatched: 4. Per the germline V gene, CDR1 is SGHAT and CDR2 is FQNNGV. The CDR3 extends over 15 amino acids. In DNA, the CDR3 is TGTGCCAGCAGCTCCGGGACTAGGGACACCGGGGAGCTGTTTTTT. This translates into CASSSGTRDTGELFF.

This clonotype was seen repeatedly, ten times or more. The chain uses TRBV7-2 and TRBJ2-7; 8 nucleotides line up with TRBD1. The germline CDR1 and CDR2 sequences are SGHTA and FQGNSA. J lost 3 bases, V lost 5 bases, and 6 bases had no gene match. This CDR3 has 14 residues. Written as DNA, the CDR3 is TGTGCCAGCAGCCAGACAGGGGAACGCTACGAGCAGTACTTC. The encoded protein is CASSQTGERYEQYF.

This rearrangement joins TRBV29-1 to TRBJ2-7; 11 bases are shared with TRBD2. The CDR3 consists of 13 residues. In germline, CDR1 is SQVTM, CDR2 ANQGSEA. V lost 2 bases and J lost 6; bases outside the gene matches: 3. CDR3 protein: CSVERTSGLEQYF. The DNA of the CDR3 is TGCAGCGTTGAAAGGACTAGCGGGCTCGAGCAGTACTTC.

The chain carries TRBV4-3 and TRBJ2-3, with 8 nucleotides matching TRBD2. Per the germline V gene, CDR1 is LGHNA and CDR2 is YSLEER. The CDR3 extends over 18 amino acids. V shed 0 bases and J 4 bases; nucleotides not matched to a gene: 12. Here the CDR3 DNA reads TGCGCCAGCAGCCAAGATCCCACTAGCGGAACAAGCTCAGATACGCAGTATTTT. Its protein is CASSQDPTSGTSSDTQYF.